These 11 T cell receptor beta chains were all obtained from the same sample, sequenced in a study of human T cells and chemical hapten exposure. TCRdb used MiXCR to reprocess the RACE reads, holding one entry per CDR3 protein. Among tens of thousands of distinct CDR3 sequences, about 10% were seen once, and the ten largest hold about 4%. Time point here: patch test 1, 2 weeks after DPC sensitization. Treatment reported: therapeutic diphenylcyclopropenone sensitization with weekly scalp DPC. Here the sequenced sample was whole blood, taken in connection with sensitization to the hapten diphenylcyclopropenone (DPC). Receptor source: a woman between 50 and 59 years old with alopecia areata. Some clones in this sample may be carry-over from other donors' samples.

CDR3 bases: TGTGCCAGCAGCCCGGGACTGAATAGCAATCAGCCCCAGCATTTT. Encoded protein: CASSPGLNSNQPQHF. The chain joins TRBV3-1 to TRBJ1-5; TRBD1 is a possible D gene (5 bases). The CDR3 runs to 15 residues. V dropped 4 bases and J dropped 0 bases, with 10 bases sitting between them. The germline CDR1 and CDR2 sequences are LGHDT and YNNKEL (reference sequence).

This clonotype was recorded many times. The chain combines TRBV5-4 with TRBJ2-7, with 8 positions matching TRBD1. The CDR3 is 16 residues long. Germline CDR1 SGHNT, CDR2 YYREEE (reference sequence). V lost 0 bases to trimming and J lost 3 bases; unmatched junction nucleotides: 8. As DNA, the CDR3 is TGTGCCAGCAGCTTGGGAGCCGGGACAGGATACTACGAGCAGTACTTC. Translation: CASSLGAGTGYYEQYF.

CDR3 sequence reads: CAIMGSGSTETQYF. The CDR3 bases are TGTGCCATCATGGGGAGCGGGAGTACGGAGACCCAGTACTTC. The chain combines TRBV10-3 with TRBJ2-5; 8 nucleotides line up with TRBD2. Germline CDR1 reads ENHRY; CDR2 reads SYGVKD. This CDR3 region has 14 residues. Trimming at V came to 7 bases and at J to 5 bases, leaving 9 bases not matched to a gene.

This clonotype was found many times. The V call is TRBV10-1, the J call TRBJ1-3; no clear D. Trimming stripped 4 bases from V and 2 bases from J, with 12 bases between. The germline gives CDR1 WNHNN, CDR2 SYGVQD (reference sequence). The CDR3 length is 15 residues. CDR3 bases: TGCGCCAGCAGTGCTGATCCCCGGCCTGGAAACACCATATATTTT. As protein: CASSADPRPGNTIYF.

V usage is TRBV18 and J usage is TRBJ2-7, with TRBD1 matching over 7 bases. The V gene's germline CDR1 is KGHSH and CDR2 LQKENI. V shed 3 bases and J 2 bases; nucleotides not matched to a gene: 1. The CDR3 totals 13 residues. DNA for the CDR3: TGTGCCAGCTCACCGGGACAGACCTACGAGCAGTACTTC. This encodes CASSPGQTYEQYF.

This clonotype was seen a handful of times. The chain recombines TRBV7-9 with TRBJ1-6, with D perhaps matching TRBD1 (5 bases). With 7 bases removed from V and 7 bases from J, the gap between germline ends came to 17 bases. The CDR3 covers 15 residues. Germline CDR1 reads SEHNR; CDR2 reads FQNEAQ (reference sequence). The CDR3 DNA reads as TGTGCCAGCACCATAGCGGGGCTTAGAAATTCACCCCTCCACTTT. Amino acids: CASTIAGLRNSPLHF. The variable domain in full, completed from reference TRBV7-9 and TRBJ1-6, reads DTGVSQNPRHKITKRGQNVTFRCDPISEHNRLYWYRQTLGQGPEFLTYFQNEAQLEKSRLLSDRFSAERPKGSFSTLEIQRTEQGDSAMYLCASTIAGLRNSPLHFGNGTRLTVT.

The chain carries TRBV5-4 and TRBJ1-4; 8 bases are shared with TRBD1. The J segment lost 7 bases and the V segment lost 1 base, leaving 9 bases of the junction unmatched. Looked up from germline, CDR1 is SGHNT and CDR2 is YYREEE (reference sequence). The CDR3 runs 16 residues. The CDR3 spells CASSLRGQGAVEKLFF. CDR3 DNA: TGTGCCAGCAGCTTGCGAGGGCAGGGGGCCGTTGAAAAACTGTTTTTT.

This clonotype has a count of ten or more. Written as DNA, the CDR3 is TGTGCCAGCAGCTCCTCCGGGACTAGACCGTTCTTC. Its protein product is CASSSSGTRPFF. The rearrangement joins TRBV6-5 to TRBJ2-1, with TRBD2 matching over 8 bases. The V gene's germline CDR1 is MNHEY and CDR2 SVGAGI. V was pared by 6 bases and J by 15 bases, with 10 bases of the junction left unmatched. The CDR3 covers 12 residues.

Here the CDR3 DNA reads TGTGCCGCACGGAACTCCTACGAGCAGTACTTC. The encoded protein is CAARNSYEQYF. The chain uses TRBV10-3 and TRBJ2-7; D ambiguous. V shed 11 bases and J shed 0 bases, with 8 bases lying between them. The CDR3 runs 11 residues. The V gene's germline CDR1 is ENHRY and CDR2 SYGVKD.

V is TRBV7-9 and J is TRBJ2-3; 8 bases are shared with TRBD2. J lost 2 bases, V lost 1 base, and 5 bases had no gene match. CDR1 and CDR2 from the germline V gene are SEHNR and FQNEAQ (reference sequence). CDR3 size: 16 residues. The CDR3 DNA is TGTGCCAGCAGCTTAGGGGTTAGCGGGAACACAGATACGCAGTATTTT. It specifies CASSLGVSGNTDTQYF.

The chain employs TRBV5-1 and TRBJ1-1; D is perhaps TRBD1 (6 bases). Germline CDR1 SGHRS, CDR2 YFSETQ. Trimming removed 1 base from V and 4 bases from J, with 11 bases in between. This CDR3 comprises 14 residues. In nucleotides, the CDR3 is TGCGCCAGCAGCTTGACAACAGGGCCCACTGAAGCTTTCTTT. The encoded protein is CASSLTTGPTEAFF.